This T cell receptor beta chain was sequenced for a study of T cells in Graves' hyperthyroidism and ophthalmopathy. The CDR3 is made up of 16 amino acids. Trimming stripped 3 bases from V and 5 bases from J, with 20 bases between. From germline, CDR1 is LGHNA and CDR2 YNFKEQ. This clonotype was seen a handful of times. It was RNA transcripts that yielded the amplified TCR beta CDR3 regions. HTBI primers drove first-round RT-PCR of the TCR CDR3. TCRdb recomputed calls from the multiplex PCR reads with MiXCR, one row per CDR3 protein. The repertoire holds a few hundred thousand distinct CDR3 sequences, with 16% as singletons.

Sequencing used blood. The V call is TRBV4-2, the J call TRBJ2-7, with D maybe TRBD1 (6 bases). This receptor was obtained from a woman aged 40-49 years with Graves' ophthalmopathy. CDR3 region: CASSQGTGSPSNEQYF. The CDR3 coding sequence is TGTGCCAGCAGCCAGGGAACAGGGTCACCGTCAAACGAGCAGTACTTC.